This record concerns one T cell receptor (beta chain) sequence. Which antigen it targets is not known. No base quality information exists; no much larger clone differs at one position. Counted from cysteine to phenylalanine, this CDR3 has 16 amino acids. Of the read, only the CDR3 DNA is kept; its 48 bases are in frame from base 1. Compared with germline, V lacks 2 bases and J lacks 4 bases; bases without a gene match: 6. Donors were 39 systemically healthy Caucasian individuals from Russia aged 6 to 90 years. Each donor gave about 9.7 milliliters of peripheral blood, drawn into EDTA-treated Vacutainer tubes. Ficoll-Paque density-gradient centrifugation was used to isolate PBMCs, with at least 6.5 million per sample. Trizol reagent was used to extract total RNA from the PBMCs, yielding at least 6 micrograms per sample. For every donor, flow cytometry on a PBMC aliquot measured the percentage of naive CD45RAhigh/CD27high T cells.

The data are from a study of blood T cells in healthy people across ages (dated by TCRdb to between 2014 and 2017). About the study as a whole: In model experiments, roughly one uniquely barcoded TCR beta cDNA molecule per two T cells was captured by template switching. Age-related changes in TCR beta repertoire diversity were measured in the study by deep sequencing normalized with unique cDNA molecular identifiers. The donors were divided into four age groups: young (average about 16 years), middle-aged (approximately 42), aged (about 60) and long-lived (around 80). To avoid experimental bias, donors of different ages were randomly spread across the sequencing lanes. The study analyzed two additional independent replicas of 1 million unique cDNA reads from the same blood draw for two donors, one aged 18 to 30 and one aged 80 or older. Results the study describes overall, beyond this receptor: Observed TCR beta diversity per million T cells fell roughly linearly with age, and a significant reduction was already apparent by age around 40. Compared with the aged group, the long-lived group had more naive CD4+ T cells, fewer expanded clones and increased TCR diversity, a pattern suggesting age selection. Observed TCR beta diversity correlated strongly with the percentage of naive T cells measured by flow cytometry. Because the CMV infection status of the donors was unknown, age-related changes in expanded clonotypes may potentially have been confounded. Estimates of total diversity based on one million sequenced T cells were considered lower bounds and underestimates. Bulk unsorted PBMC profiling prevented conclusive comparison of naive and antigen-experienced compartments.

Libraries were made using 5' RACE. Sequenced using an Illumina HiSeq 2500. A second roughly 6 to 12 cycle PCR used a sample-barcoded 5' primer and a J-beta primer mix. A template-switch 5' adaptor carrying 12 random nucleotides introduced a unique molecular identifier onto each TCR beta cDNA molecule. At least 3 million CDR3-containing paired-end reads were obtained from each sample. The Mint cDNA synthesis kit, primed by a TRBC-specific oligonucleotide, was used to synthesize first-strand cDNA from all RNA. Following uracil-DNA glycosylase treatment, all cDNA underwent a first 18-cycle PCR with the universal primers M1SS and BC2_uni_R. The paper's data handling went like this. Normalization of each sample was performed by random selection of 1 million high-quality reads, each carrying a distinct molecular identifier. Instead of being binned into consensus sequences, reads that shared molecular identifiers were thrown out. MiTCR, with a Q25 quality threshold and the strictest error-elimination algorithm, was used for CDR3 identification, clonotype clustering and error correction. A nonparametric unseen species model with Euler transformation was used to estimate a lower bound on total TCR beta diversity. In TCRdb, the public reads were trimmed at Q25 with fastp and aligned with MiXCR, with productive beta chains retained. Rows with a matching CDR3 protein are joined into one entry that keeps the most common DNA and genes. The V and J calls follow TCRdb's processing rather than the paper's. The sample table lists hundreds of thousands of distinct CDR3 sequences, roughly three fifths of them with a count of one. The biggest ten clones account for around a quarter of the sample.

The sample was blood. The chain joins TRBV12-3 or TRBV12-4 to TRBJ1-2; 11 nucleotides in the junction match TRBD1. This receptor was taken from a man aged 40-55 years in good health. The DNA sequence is TGTGCCAGCAGTTTATTCTGGACAGGGGGCTCCTATGGCTACACCTTC. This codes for CASSLFWTGGSYGYTF.